A single T cell receptor (beta chain) is shown here with its context. The data belong to a study of T cells expressing NK-cell markers. Study in general: Among the eight sequenced donors, seven tested HCMV-seropositive and one tested seronegative.

TCRdb re-called the 5' RACE reads; one entry per CDR3 protein, DNA not given. The sample data list about 460,000 distinct CDR3 sequences. Germline values: CDR1 SNHLY, CDR2 FYNNEI. The CDR3 spans 12 residues. The TCR was taken from a woman between 45 and 60 years old in good health. Source material: blood T cells: a sorted CD56 or NKG2C T cell subset, CD4+ or CD8+ T cells, or bulk PBMC T cells (not recorded which). The V gene is TRBV2, the J gene TRBJ2-2; TCRdb selects TRBD1, and the lack of DNA leaves this call unchecked. CDR3 residues: CASGGDTGELFF.